The 10 T cell receptor beta chains given below trace back to one sample, sequenced in a study of cytomegalovirus exposure and HLA in healthy donors. PCR primers comprised 60 Vbeta and 13 Jbeta primers. Method: immunoSEQ multiplex PCR; TCRdb's copy keeps in-frame clones and lacks some. The data show roughly 190,000 clones, with approximately 87% seen just once and over 1% held by the top ten. Input material: PBMCs. Receptors originate from a man between 25 and 39 years old in good health and CMV-seronegative.

In this sample, this clone turned up a few times. The chain couples TRBV6-5 to TRBJ1-1; no firm D call. The CDR3 is made up of 13 amino acids. V lost 2 bases, J lost 0 bases, and 4 bases lay in between. Germline V gene sequence: CDR1 MNHEY, CDR2 SVGAGI. Here the CDR3 reads CASSYALNTEAFF. CDR3 bases: TGTGCCAGCAGTTACGCGTTGAACACTGAAGCTTTCTTT.

The chain employs TRBV7-6 and TRBJ2-1; 9 bases line up with TRBD2. The CDR3 is 15 amino acids. Trimming took 6 bases from V and 4 from J; bases not matched to a gene: 7. From germline, CDR1 is SGHVS and CDR2 FNYEAQ. The CDR3 DNA follows: TGTGCCAGCAGTCTCCTAGCGGGATTTTACAATGAGCAGTTCTTC. This translates into CASSLLAGFYNEQFF.

The chain combines TRBV4-2 with TRBJ1-2, with D uncertain. This CDR3 is built from 15 residues. Trimming pared 0 bases from V and 7 bases from J, leaving 15 bases between. Germline CDR1 and CDR2: LGHNA and YNFKEQ. The CDR3 is CASSQDKGGFSGYTF. The CDR3 DNA sequence: TGTGCCAGCAGCCAAGATAAAGGAGGGTTTTCTGGCTACACCTTC.

CDR3 in amino acids: CSVAKLAGENEQFF. In nucleotides, the CDR3 is TGCAGCGTAGCCAAACTAGCGGGAGAGAATGAGCAGTTCTTC. This chain connects TRBV29-1 to TRBJ2-1; 11 bases align to TRBD2. J was trimmed by 7 bases and V by 6 bases; bases with no gene match: 8. The CDR3 consists of 14 residues. Per germline, CDR1 SQVTM and CDR2 ANQGSEA.

CDR3 bases: TGCAGCGTTGAAAGCGCGACAGCCTCCTACGAGCAGTACTTC. This translates into CSVESATASYEQYF. The rearrangement links TRBV29-1 to TRBJ2-7; TRBD1 is a possible D gene (5 bases). Trimming shortened V by 2 bases and J by 0 bases, and 11 bases separated the two germline ends. This CDR3 spans 14 amino acids. Per germline, CDR1 SQVTM and CDR2 ANQGSEA.

The chain uses TRBV29-1 and TRBJ2-7; D is possibly TRBD1 (6 bases). This CDR3 region has 12 residues. V was clipped by 6 bases and J by 2 bases, with 11 bases between them. The germline V gene encodes CDR1 SQVTM and CDR2 ANQGSEA. The CDR3 protein is CSVGDKAYEQYF. The CDR3 DNA is TGCAGCGTGGGGGACAAAGCCTACGAGCAGTACTTC.

The rearrangement links TRBV11-3 to TRBJ2-2, with 12 bases matching TRBD2. V shed 1 base and J 0 bases; nucleotides not matched to a gene: 6. CDR3 length equals 19 residues. Germline assignment: CDR1 SGHNT and CDR2 YENEEA. CDR3 in DNA: TGTGCCAGCAGCTTAGCGGCTTCTAGCGGGAGGGCGAACACCGGGGAGCTGTTTTTT. Translating it yields CASSLAASSGRANTGELFF. The entire variable domain, with the rest obtained from reference TRBV11-3 and TRBJ2-2, is as follows: EAGVVQSPRYKIIEKKQPVAFWCNPISGHNTLYWYLQNLGQGPELLIRYENEEAVDDSQLPKDRFSAERLKGVDSTLKIQPAELGDSAVYLCASSLAASSGRANTGELFFGEGSRLTVL.

This chain connects TRBV5-1 to TRBJ2-3; D may be TRBD2 (6 bases). V dropped 4 bases and J dropped 0 bases, with 21 bases sitting between them. Germline CDR1 reads SGHRS; CDR2 reads YFSETQ. The CDR3 has 18 residues. In DNA form, the CDR3 reads TGCGCCAGCAGCCTCCCATCTAAAGCGGGTACTAGCACAGATACGCAGTATTTT. Translated: CASSLPSKAGTSTDTQYF. Variable domain in full (rest from reference TRBV5-1 and TRBJ2-3): KAGVTQTPRYLIKTRGQQVTLSCSPISGHRSVSWYQQTPGQGLQFLFEYFSETQRNKGNFPGRFSGRQFSNSRSEMNVSTLELGDSALYLCASSLPSKAGTSTDTQYFGPGTRLTVL.

V and J are TRBV18 and TRBJ2-3, with D possibly TRBD2 on 5 matching bases. V lost 3 bases and J lost 8, with 12 bases in between. CDR3 length: 13 residues. From germline, CDR1 is KGHSH and CDR2 LQKENI. The CDR3 here is CASSPGSEGTQYF. DNA of the CDR3: TGTGCCAGCTCACCTGGGAGCGAGGGTACGCAGTATTTT.

The CDR3 DNA is TGTGCCATCAGTGACAGGCAGAACACCGGGGAGCTGTTTTTT. It codes for CAISDRQNTGELFF. The rearrangement joins TRBV10-3 to TRBJ2-2, with no clear D. CDR1 and CDR2 (germline): ENHRY, SYGVKD. The CDR3 totals 14 residues. Trimming stripped 3 bases from V and 1 base from J, with 6 bases between.